The T cell receptor beta chain described here comes from a study of shared clonotypes between healthy human individuals. General study results and limits: Clonotypes shared by all four sorted-subset donors had higher generation probabilities than non-shared clonotypes. Around 5% of naive CD4 clonotypes were common to a few donors.

The table came from immunoSEQ multiplex PCR; TCRdb's copy has only in-frame clones and leaves some out. The table lists around 720,000 clones, about three quarters of them singletons, with around 1.8% in the top ten. A remark on this clone: The target antigen is unknown.

It was into CD45RA+ naive and CD45RA-negative memory subsets that the CD4+ cells were split. This CDR3 contains 14 residues. V was clipped by 6 bases and J by 4 bases, with 12 bases between them. The germline V gene has CDR1 MGHDK and CDR2 SYGVNS. The clonotype comes from a woman aged 25-40 years in good health. Sequencing was done on a sample of memory CD4+ T cells sorted from blood. Subset here: CD45RA-negative fraction. This chain connects TRBV25-1 to TRBJ2-2; D might be TRBD1 or TRBD2, each matching 5 bases. CDR3 region: CASRGTAFTGELFF. Here the CDR3 DNA reads TGTGCCAGCAGAGGGACCGCCTTCACCGGGGAGCTGTTTTTT.